This T cell receptor (beta chain) was sequenced during a study of blood T cell repertoires in COVID-19. The V gene's germline CDR1 is SGHRS and CDR2 YFSETQ. V dropped 7 bases and J dropped 3; count of bases not matched to a gene: 7. The CDR3 length is 13 residues. Only in-frame clones appear in the TCRdb table, and some are missing; sequencing was by immunoSEQ multiplex PCR. The sample has around 120,000 clones, around nine tenths seen once. The sample consisted of peripheral blood. The source is a human donor in a cohort sampled during active COVID-19. The V and J genes are TRBV5-1 and TRBJ2-7, with 7 bases fitting TRBD2. The CDR3 nucleotides are TGCGCCAGCGGAATCGCTAGCGGCTACGAGCAGTACTTC. This sequence encodes CASGIASGYEQYF.